This T cell receptor (beta chain) was sequenced in a study of T cells after yellow fever vaccination. A process of 5'RACE template switching, which added a universal primer site and UMIs, was used to make TCR cDNA. One entry per CDR3 protein, called by TCRdb with MiXCR from the 5' RACE reads. This sample has about 430,000 distinct CDR3 sequences; approximately 18% occur once, and the top ten carry 15% to 20%. This CDR3 is built from 14 residues. Germline V gives CDR1 LGHDT, CDR2 YNNKEL (reference sequence). V was cut by 2 bases and J by 8 bases, with 15 bases left in between. This TCR was sampled from a man aged 18 to 29 who received the YFV17D yellow fever vaccine. The sample here was PBMCs, taken before the yellow fever booster vaccination. The chain employs TRBV3-1 and TRBJ1-2; tentatively, D is TRBD1 (5 bases). As DNA, the CDR3 is TGTGCCAGCAGCCAAAGAGGGACGGTGGAGGGCTACACCTTC. Protein: CASSQRGTVEGYTF.